Listed below are T cell receptor beta chains from one sample, sequenced in a study of cytomegalovirus exposure and HLA in healthy donors. The repertoire was sequenced with immunoSEQ multiplex PCR; TCRdb's copy has only in-frame clones and lacks some. Counted here are 150,000 or so clones, 85% to 90% occurring once; the ten biggest clones make up roughly 2.1%. Sequenced material: PBMCs. All receptors derive from a human donor in good health. The conserved cysteine and the conserved F or W are not part of the CDR3 here. Fields, in order: J gene, V gene, CDR3 protein.

J gene: TRBJ1-1; V gene: TRBV19; CDR3 protein: ASPRDLEIREAF
J gene: TRBJ1-1; V gene: TRBV9; CDR3 protein: ASSKKQGLNTEAF
J gene: TRBJ2-3; V gene: TRBV9; CDR3 protein: ASSGLGTSGTDTQY
J gene: TRBJ1-5; V gene: TRBV6-6; CDR3 protein: ASTPGGNGNQPQH
J gene: TRBJ2-2; V gene: TRBV11-2; CDR3 protein: ASSLGWIIGENTGELF
J gene: TRBJ1-1; V gene: TRBV10-3; CDR3 protein: AIGHARNTEAF
J gene: TRBJ2-1; V gene: TRBV27; CDR3 protein: ASSPGLAGVGEQF
J gene: TRBJ2-2; V gene: TRBV11-2; CDR3 protein: ASSLSREPDTGELF
J gene: TRBJ2-7; V gene: TRBV6-5; CDR3 protein: ASSYQAGSLQGQY
J gene: TRBJ1-4; V gene: TRBV9; CDR3 protein: ASTPGLTSNEKLF
J gene: TRBJ1-4; V gene: TRBV5-4; CDR3 protein: ASSLGQGDEKLF
J gene: TRBJ1-3; V gene: TRBV18; CDR3 protein: ASRPQRRDSGNTIY
J gene: TRBJ1-2; V gene: TRBV7-8; CDR3 protein: ASSLEERIYT
J gene: TRBJ2-7; V gene: TRBV18; CDR3 protein: ASSPSIPYEQY
J gene: TRBJ2-5; V gene: TRBV2; CDR3 protein: ASKRRRESAGTYQETQY
J gene: TRBJ1-1; V gene: TRBV7-9; CDR3 protein: ASSLRQGMNTEAF
J gene: TRBJ2-3; V gene: TRBV5-1; CDR3 protein: ASSLAQQGEDTQY
J gene: TRBJ2-5; V gene: TRBV13; CDR3 protein: ASSSPDRGQETQY
J gene: TRBJ1-1; V gene: TRBV30; CDR3 protein: AWSSLRTGIDEAF
J gene: TRBJ2-4; V gene: TRBV7-2; CDR3 protein: ASSLDGGSKNIQY
J gene: TRBJ1-2; V gene: TRBV5-6; CDR3 protein: ASSPGQWGINYGYT
J gene: TRBJ1-1; V gene: TRBV7-2; CDR3 protein: ASSLGGWAEAF
J gene: TRBJ1-1; V gene: TRBV5-6; CDR3 protein: ASSLEGFGMNTEAF
J gene: TRBJ1-1; V gene: TRBV29-1; CDR3 protein: SVGDRGTEAF
J gene: TRBJ2-5; V gene: TRBV2; CDR3 protein: ASSEVAVREGQETQY
J gene: TRBJ2-7; V gene: TRBV6-1; CDR3 protein: ASSRMGQSYEQY
J gene: TRBJ1-5; V gene: TRBV6-1; CDR3 protein: ASRDGGDQPQH
J gene: TRBJ1-1; V gene: TRBV7-9; CDR3 protein: ASTLQGGDRGLFAF
J gene: TRBJ2-7; V gene: TRBV27; CDR3 protein: ASSTSGRGDHEQY
J gene: TRBJ2-7; V gene: TRBV28; CDR3 protein: ASTHSNYEQY
J gene: TRBJ1-2; V gene: TRBV18; CDR3 protein: ASSPSGANYGYT
J gene: TRBJ2-7; V gene: TRBV18; CDR3 protein: ASSPPGLAGRSYEQY
J gene: TRBJ1-5; V gene: TRBV30; CDR3 protein: AWKGTGNSNQPQH
J gene: TRBJ2-3; V gene: TRBV5-4; CDR3 protein: ASSLNRVGDTQY
J gene: TRBJ1-4; V gene: TRBV2; CDR3 protein: ASRGQELWNEKLF
J gene: TRBJ1-1; V gene: TRBV4-1; CDR3 protein: ASSQPGQGLGAF
J gene: TRBJ1-1; V gene: TRBV5-1; CDR3 protein: ASSLAQGFGAF
J gene: TRBJ1-5; V gene: TRBV25-1; CDR3 protein: ASSPAGPNQPQH
J gene: TRBJ1-4; V gene: TRBV5-1; CDR3 protein: ASATGYNEKLF
J gene: TRBJ1-5; V gene: TRBV7-6; CDR3 protein: ASSLVGGSNQPQH
J gene: TRBJ1-5; V gene: TRBV19; CDR3 protein: ASSRAGYDQPQH
J gene: TRBJ1-1; V gene: TRBV6-5; CDR3 protein: KTGTGENTEAF
J gene: TRBJ1-5; V gene: TRBV7-9; CDR3 protein: ASGTGKTNQPQH
J gene: TRBJ2-1; V gene: TRBV5-1; CDR3 protein: ASSSPGTGRNEQF
J gene: TRBJ1-2; V gene: TRBV5-1; CDR3 protein: ASSQDRGYGYT
J gene: TRBJ1-2; V gene: TRBV29-1; CDR3 protein: SVTGGADGYT
J gene: TRBJ1-2; V gene: TRBV27; CDR3 protein: ASSPGPGQGAYGYT
J gene: TRBJ2-7; V gene: TRBV2; CDR3 protein: ASSQTGIREQY
J gene: TRBJ2-7; V gene: TRBV2; CDR3 protein: ASSPEFGGSYEQY
J gene: TRBJ2-7; V gene: TRBV30; CDR3 protein: AWKRTSGRGEQY
J gene: TRBJ1-5; V gene: TRBV6-4; CDR3 protein: ASSEGANQPQH
J gene: TRBJ2-1; V gene: TRBV5-1; CDR3 protein: ASSLELAGGPNEQF
J gene: TRBJ1-1; V gene: TRBV28; CDR3 protein: ASSSRPLGTGGDEAF
J gene: TRBJ1-1; V gene: TRBV5-6; CDR3 protein: ASSLNSEAF